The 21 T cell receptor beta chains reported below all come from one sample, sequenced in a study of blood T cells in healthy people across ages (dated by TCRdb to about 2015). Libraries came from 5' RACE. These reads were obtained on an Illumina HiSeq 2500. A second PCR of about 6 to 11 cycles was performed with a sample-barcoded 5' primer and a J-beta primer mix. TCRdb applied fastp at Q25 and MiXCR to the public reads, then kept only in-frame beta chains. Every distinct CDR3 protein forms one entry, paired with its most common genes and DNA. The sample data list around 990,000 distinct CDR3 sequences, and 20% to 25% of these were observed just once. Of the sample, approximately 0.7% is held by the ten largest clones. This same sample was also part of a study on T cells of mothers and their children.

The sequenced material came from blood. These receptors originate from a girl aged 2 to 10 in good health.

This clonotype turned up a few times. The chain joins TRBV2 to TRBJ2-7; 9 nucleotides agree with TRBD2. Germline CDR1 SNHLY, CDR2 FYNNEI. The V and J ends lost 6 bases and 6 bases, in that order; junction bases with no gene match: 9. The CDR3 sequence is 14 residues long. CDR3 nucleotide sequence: TGTGCCAGCAGCAGGTTCCTAGCGGGGCTCGAGCAGTACTTC. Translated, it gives CASSRFLAGLEQYF.

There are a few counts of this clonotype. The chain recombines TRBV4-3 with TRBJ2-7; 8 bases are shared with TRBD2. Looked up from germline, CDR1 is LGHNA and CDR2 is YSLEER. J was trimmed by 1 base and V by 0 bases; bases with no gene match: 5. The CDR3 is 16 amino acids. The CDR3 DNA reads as TGCGCCAGCAGCCAAGATTTGCGGGGGGTATCCTACGAGCAGTACTTC. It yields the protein CASSQDLRGVSYEQYF.

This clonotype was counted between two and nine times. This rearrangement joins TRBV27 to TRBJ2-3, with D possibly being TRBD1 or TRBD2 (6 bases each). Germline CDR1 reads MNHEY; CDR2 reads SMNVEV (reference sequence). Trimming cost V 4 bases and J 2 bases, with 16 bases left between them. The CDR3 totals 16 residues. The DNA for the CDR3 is TGTGCCAGCAGTTCCCTTAGGAGGGGGTACACAGATACGCAGTATTTT. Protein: CASSSLRRGYTDTQYF.

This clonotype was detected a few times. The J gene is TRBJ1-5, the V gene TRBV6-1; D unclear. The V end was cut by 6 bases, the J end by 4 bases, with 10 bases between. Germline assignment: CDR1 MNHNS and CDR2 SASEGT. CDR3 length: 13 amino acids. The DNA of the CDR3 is TGTGCCAGCAGCCAGTTCGGGAATCAGCCCCAGCATTTT. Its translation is CASSQFGNQPQHF.

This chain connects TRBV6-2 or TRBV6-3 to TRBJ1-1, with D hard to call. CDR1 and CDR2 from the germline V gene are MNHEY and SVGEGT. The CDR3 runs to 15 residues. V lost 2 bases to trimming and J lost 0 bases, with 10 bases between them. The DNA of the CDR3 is TGTGCCAGCAGTTACCCGGGATTCATGAACACTGAAGCTTTCTTT. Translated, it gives CASSYPGFMNTEAFF.

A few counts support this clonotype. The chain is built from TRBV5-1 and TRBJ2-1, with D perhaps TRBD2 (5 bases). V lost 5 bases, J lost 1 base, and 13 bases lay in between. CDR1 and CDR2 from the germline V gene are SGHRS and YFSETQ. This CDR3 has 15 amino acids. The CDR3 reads CASRIEGESYNEQFF. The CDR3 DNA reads TGCGCCAGCAGGATCGAGGGAGAGTCCTACAATGAGCAGTTCTTC. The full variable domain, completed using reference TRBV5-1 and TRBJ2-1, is KAGVTQTPRYLIKTRGQQVTLSCSPISGHRSVSWYQQTPGQGLQFLFEYFSETQRNKGNFPGRFSGRQFSNSRSEMNVSTLELGDSALYLCASRIEGESYNEQFFGPGTRLTVL.

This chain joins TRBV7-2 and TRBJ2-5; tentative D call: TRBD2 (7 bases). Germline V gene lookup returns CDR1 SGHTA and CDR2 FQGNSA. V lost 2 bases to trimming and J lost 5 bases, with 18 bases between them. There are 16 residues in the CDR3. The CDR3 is CASSLWGGGDLETQYF. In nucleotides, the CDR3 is TGTGCCAGCAGCTTATGGGGGGGGGGCGATTTGGAGACCCAGTACTTC.

In nucleotides, the CDR3 is TGTGCCAGCAGTCAAAGCGGGACACTTTATAGCAATCAGCCCCAGCATTTT. The encoded protein is CASSQSGTLYSNQPQHF. The chain combines TRBV6-1 with TRBJ1-5; D possibly corresponds to TRBD1 (6 bases). Germline V lookup: CDR1 MNHNS, CDR2 SASEGT. The germline V and J ends were trimmed by 5 bases and 0 bases, with 17 bases remaining between them. The CDR3 extends over 17 amino acids.

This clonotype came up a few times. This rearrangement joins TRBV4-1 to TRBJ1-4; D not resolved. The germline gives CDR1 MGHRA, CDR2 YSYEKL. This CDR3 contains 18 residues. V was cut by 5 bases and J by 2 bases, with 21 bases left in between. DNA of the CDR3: TGCGCCAGCAGCAACCATCTGACCCTCGGAGGGACTAATGAAAAACTGTTTTTT. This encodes CASSNHLTLGGTNEKLFF.

CDR3 sequence reads: CATSESHYGYTF. CDR3 coding DNA: TGTGCCACCAGTGAGAGCCACTATGGCTACACCTTC. This chain uses TRBV24-1 with TRBJ1-2; D is undetermined. Trimming cost V 4 bases and J 3 bases, with 5 bases left between them. This CDR3 has 12 amino acids. The germline V gene encodes CDR1 KGHDR and CDR2 SFDVKD.

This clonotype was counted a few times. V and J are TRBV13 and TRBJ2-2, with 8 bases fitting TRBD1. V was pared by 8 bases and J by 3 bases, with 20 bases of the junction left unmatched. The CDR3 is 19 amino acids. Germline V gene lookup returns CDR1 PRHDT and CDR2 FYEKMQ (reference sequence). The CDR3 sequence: CASGPSPGTGVRDTGELFF. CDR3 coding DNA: TGTGCCAGCGGACCCTCCCCCGGGACAGGAGTCCGGGACACCGGGGAGCTGTTTTTT.

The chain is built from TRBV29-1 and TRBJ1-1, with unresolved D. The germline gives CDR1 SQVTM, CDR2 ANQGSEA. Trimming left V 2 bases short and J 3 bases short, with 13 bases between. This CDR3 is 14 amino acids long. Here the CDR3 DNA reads TGCAGCGTTGAAAACACATGGTTGGACACTGAAGCTTTCTTT. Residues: CSVENTWLDTEAFF.

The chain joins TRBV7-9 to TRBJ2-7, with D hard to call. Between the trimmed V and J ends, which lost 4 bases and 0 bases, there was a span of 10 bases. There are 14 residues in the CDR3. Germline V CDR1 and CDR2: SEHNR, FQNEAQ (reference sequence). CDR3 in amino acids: CASSSTVYSYEQYF. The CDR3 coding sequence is TGTGCCAGCAGCTCCACCGTGTACTCCTACGAGCAGTACTTC.

Written as DNA, the CDR3 is TGTGCCAGCTCACCTTGGACGGACCCAAATGAAAAACTGTTTTTT. This encodes CASSPWTDPNEKLFF. The chain uses TRBV18 and TRBJ1-4; D not resolved. V was cut by 3 bases and J by 5 bases, with 13 bases left in between. This CDR3 spans 15 amino acids. Per germline, CDR1 KGHSH and CDR2 LQKENI.

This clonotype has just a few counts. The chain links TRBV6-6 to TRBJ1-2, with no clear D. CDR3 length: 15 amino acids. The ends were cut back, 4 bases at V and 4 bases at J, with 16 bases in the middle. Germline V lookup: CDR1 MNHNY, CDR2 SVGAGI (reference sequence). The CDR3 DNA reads TGTGCCAGCAGTTCCGACCCATGGACCCTCTATGGCTACACCTTC. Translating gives CASSSDPWTLYGYTF.

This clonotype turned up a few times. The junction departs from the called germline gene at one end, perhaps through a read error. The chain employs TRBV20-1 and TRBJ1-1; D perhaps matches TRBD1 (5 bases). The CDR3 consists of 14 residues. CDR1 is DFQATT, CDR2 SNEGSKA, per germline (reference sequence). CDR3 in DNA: TGCAGTGCTAGAGGAACGGGGTTGGGGACTGAAGCTTCCTTT. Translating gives CSARGTGLGTEASF.

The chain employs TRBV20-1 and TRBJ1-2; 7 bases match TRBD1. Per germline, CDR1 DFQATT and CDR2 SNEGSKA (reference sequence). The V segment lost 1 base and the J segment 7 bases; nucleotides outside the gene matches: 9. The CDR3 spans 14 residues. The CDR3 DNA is TGCAGTGCTAGAGCTCGGGACAGCACTGGTGGCTACACCTTC. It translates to CSARARDSTGGYTF.

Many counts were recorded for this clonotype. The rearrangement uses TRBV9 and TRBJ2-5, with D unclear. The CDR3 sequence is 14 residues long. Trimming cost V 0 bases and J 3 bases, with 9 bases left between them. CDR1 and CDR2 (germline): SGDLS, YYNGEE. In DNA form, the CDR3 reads TGTGCCAGCAGCGTAGCGGTAGCTGAAGAGACCCAGTACTTC. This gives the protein CASSVAVAEETQYF.

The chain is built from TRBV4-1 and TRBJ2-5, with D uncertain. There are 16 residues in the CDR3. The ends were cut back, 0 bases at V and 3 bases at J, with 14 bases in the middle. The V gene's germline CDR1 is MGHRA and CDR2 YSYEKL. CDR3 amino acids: CASSQDKGRGKETQYF. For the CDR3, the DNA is TGCGCCAGCAGCCAAGATAAAGGTCGTGGGAAAGAGACCCAGTACTTC.

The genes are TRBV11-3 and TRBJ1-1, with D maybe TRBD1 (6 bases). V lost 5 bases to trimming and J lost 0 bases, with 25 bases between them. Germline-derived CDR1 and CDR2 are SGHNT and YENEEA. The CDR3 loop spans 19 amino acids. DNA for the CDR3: TGTGCCAGCAGCCGTCTAAGGGGGGAGGGGATACGTATGAACACTGAAGCTTTCTTT. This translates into CASSRLRGEGIRMNTEAFF.

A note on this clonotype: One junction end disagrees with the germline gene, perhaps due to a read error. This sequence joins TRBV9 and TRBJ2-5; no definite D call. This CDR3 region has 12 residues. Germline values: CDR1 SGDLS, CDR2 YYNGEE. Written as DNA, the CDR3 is TGTGTCAGCAGCGATAGCCAAGAGACCCAGTACTTC. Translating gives CVSSDSQETQYF.